Following are 29 T cell receptor beta chains from one sample sequenced in a study of CD8 T cells in Susac syndrome. When the RNA was reverse transcribed, random hexamers were used with an input of roughly 0.45 to 1 ug. A single record per CDR3 protein comes from TCRdb applying MiXCR to the immunoSEQ multiplex PCR reads. In the table there are roughly 180,000 distinct CDR3 sequences, roughly 94% of which are singletons. Sequencing was done on a sample of CD4+ T cells from PBMCs. The source of these receptors is a human donor in good health.

The chain couples TRBV3-1 to TRBJ2-5, with 9 bases aligning to TRBD2. Losses at the gene ends were 3 bases for V and 4 bases for J; bases not matched to a gene: 3. Looked up from germline, CDR1 is LGHDT and CDR2 is YNNKEL (reference sequence). This CDR3 spans 14 amino acids. The chain's CDR3 is CASSQREGGETQYF. For the CDR3, the DNA is TGTGCCAGCAGCCAGCGGGAGGGGGGAGAGACCCAGTACTTC.

CDR3 sequence reads: CASSQESASEQYF. CDR3 coding DNA: TGTGCCAGCAGCCAAGAGTCGGCAAGCGAGCAGTACTTC. V and J are TRBV4-2 and TRBJ2-7; D unresolved. Germline V gene sequence: CDR1 LGHNA, CDR2 YNFKEQ. CDR3 length: 13 amino acids. Trimming removed 0 bases at V and 6 bases at J, with 9 bases between.

The V gene is TRBV6-2 or TRBV6-3, the J gene TRBJ1-5; 12 bases line up with TRBD1. The CDR3 runs 15 residues. CDR1 MNHEY and CDR2 SVGEGT come from the germline V gene. Germline trimming cut 9 bases from V and 9 bases from J; bases unmatched to any gene: 12. The CDR3, as DNA: TGTGCCAGTTCCAGGGACAGGGGGCAGGGGGGGCCCCAGCATTTT. Amino acid sequence: CASSRDRGQGGPQHF.

The V gene is TRBV18, the J gene TRBJ1-2, with D tentatively TRBD1 (5 bases). This CDR3 region has 15 residues. Germline CDR1 KGHSH, CDR2 LQKENI. V was cut by 0 bases and J by 8 bases, with 16 bases left in between. CDR3 coding DNA: TGTGCCAGCTCACCACCGACCAGGGCAGTGGGGGGCTACACCTTC. It encodes CASSPPTRAVGGYTF.

This chain links TRBV20-1 with TRBJ2-3; 7 nucleotides agree with TRBD2. V trimming: 2 bases; J trimming: 1 base; junction bases outside the gene matches: 0. The CDR3 extends over 13 amino acids. Germline V CDR1 and CDR2: DFQATT, SNEGSKA (reference sequence). The CDR3 DNA reads TGCAGTGCTAGACTAGCGGGCACAGATACGCAGTATTTT. This translates into CSARLAGTDTQYF.

The CDR3 coding sequence is TGTGCCAGCAGCCCTCCGGGACAGGTCGAATATGGCTACACCTTC. Residues: CASSPPGQVEYGYTF. J is TRBJ1-2 and V is TRBV3-1; 8 positions match TRBD1. With V trimmed by 4 bases and J by 5 bases, 9 bases remained unmatched. The V gene's germline CDR1 is LGHDT and CDR2 YNNKEL (reference sequence). This CDR3 spans 15 amino acids.

The chain has TRBV30 and TRBJ2-3, with 10 nucleotides matching TRBD2. The CDR3 has 14 amino acids. The V and J ends lost 3 bases and 2 bases, in that order; junction bases with no gene match: 2. Per germline, CDR1 GTSNPN and CDR2 SVGIG (reference sequence). Here the CDR3 reads CAWRLAGITDTQYF. The CDR3 DNA sequence: TGTGCCTGGAGACTAGCGGGAATCACAGATACGCAGTATTTT.

This clonotype was seen just once. The gene calls are TRBV18 and TRBJ2-2; no firm D call. The V gene lost 2 bases and the J gene lost 7 bases, with 8 bases spanning the gap. The CDR3 length is 13 residues. Germline V gene lookup returns CDR1 KGHSH and CDR2 LQKENI. As DNA, the CDR3 is TGTGCCAGCTCACCAAGAGAGGACGGGGAGCTGTTTTTT. It codes for CASSPREDGELFF.

This clonotype was observed a single time. The V and J genes are TRBV30 and TRBJ2-7, with D maybe TRBD2 (5 bases). Germline values: CDR1 GTSNPN, CDR2 SVGIG (reference sequence). The CDR3 has 12 amino acids. Trimming stripped 1 base from V and 3 bases from J, with 7 bases between. DNA for the CDR3: TGTGCCTGGAGTGGAGGGAACTACGAGCAGTACTTC. The encoded protein is CAWSGGNYEQYF.

This chain joins TRBV12-3 or TRBV12-4 and TRBJ1-2; D is undetermined. The CDR3 has 13 amino acids. V lost 5 bases, J lost 3 bases, and 10 bases lay in between. As DNA, the CDR3 is TGTGCCAGCAGTCCACAACTCGACTATGGCTACACCTTC. Its protein product is CASSPQLDYGYTF.

The chain has TRBV5-1 and TRBJ2-2, with D possibly matching TRBD1 (6 bases). V was shortened by 4 bases and J by 3 bases, with 10 bases between the two germline ends. CDR1 and CDR2 (germline): SGHRS, YFSETQ. The CDR3 sequence is 14 residues long. CDR3 DNA sequence: TGCGCCAGCAGCCAGGCAGGGGACACCGGGGAGCTGTTTTTT. It specifies CASSQAGDTGELFF.

This rearrangement joins TRBV7-2 to TRBJ2-5, with 9 bases fitting TRBD1. This CDR3 contains 15 residues. J lost 4 bases, V lost 1 base, and 4 bases had no gene match. Germline CDR1 reads SGHTA; CDR2 reads FQGNSA. In DNA, the CDR3 is TGTGCCAGCAGCTTAGACAGGGGGCGGGGAGAGACCCAGTACTTC. Protein: CASSLDRGRGETQYF.

This sequence joins TRBV3-1 and TRBJ2-3; 9 nucleotides line up with TRBD2. The V and J ends lost 4 bases and 5 bases, in that order; junction bases with no gene match: 4. The CDR3 contains 14 residues. CDR1 is LGHDT and CDR2 is YNNKEL in the germline V gene (reference sequence). This chain's CDR3 is CASSRTSVGDTQYF. CDR3 in DNA: TGTGCCAGCAGCCGGACTAGCGTGGGAGATACGCAGTATTTT.

The chain recombines TRBV12-5 with TRBJ2-2; D may be TRBD1 (5 bases). Trimming removed 2 bases from V and 3 bases from J, with 7 bases in between. The CDR3 spans 14 residues. CDR1 and CDR2 (germline): LGHNT, FRNRAP. CDR3 in amino acids: CASGLSRDTGELFF. The CDR3 coding sequence is TGTGCTAGTGGTTTGAGCAGGGACACCGGGGAGCTGTTTTTT.

This chain joins TRBV18 and TRBJ1-4; unclear D gene. With 0 bases removed from V and 7 bases from J, the gap between germline ends came to 12 bases. This CDR3 has 15 residues. Germline V gene data show CDR1 as KGHSH and CDR2 as LQKENI. The CDR3 region has the DNA TGTGCCAGCTCACCACCCGTTAGCGCCGGTGAAAAACTGTTTTTT. Amino acid sequence: CASSPPVSAGEKLFF.

The chain employs TRBV20-1 and TRBJ2-5; tentative D call: TRBD2 (5 bases). The V end was cut by 6 bases, the J end by 7 bases, with 15 bases between. The CDR3 extends over 12 amino acids. Germline CDR1 DFQATT, CDR2 SNEGSKA (reference sequence). Here the CDR3 DNA reads TGCAGTGCAAGTCGGGATCAGGTGACCCAGTACTTC. Its translation is CSASRDQVTQYF.

CDR3 DNA: TGTGCCTGGAGTGTTGGTGGGACAGGGCCCTACGAGCAGTACTTC. Its translation is CAWSVGGTGPYEQYF. The chain joins TRBV30 to TRBJ2-7, with 9 bases aligning to TRBD1. Trimming cost V 0 bases and J 2 bases; bases outside gene matches: 5. Germline V gives CDR1 GTSNPN, CDR2 SVGIG (reference sequence). This CDR3 contains 15 residues. Full variable domain (remainder filled in from reference TRBV30 and TRBJ2-7): SQTIHQWPATLVQPVGSPLSLECTVEGTSNPNLYWYRQAAGRGLQLLFYSVGIGQISSEVPQNLSASRPQDRQFILSSKKLLLSDSGFYLCAWSVGGTGPYEQYFGPGTRLTVT.

The CDR3 here is CASSIDQLGSYEQYF. Here the CDR3 DNA reads TGTGCCAGTAGTATCGACCAGTTAGGCTCCTACGAGCAGTACTTC. V is TRBV19 and J is TRBJ2-7; D is unresolved. The length of the CDR3 is 15 residues. The V gene lost 3 bases and the J gene lost 0 bases, with 12 bases spanning the gap. Germline V gene data show CDR1 as LNHDA and CDR2 as SQIVND (reference sequence).

The chain is built from TRBV6-2 or TRBV6-3 and TRBJ2-5; 8 bases map to TRBD2. Trimming removed 0 bases from V and 1 base from J; junction bases left unmatched: 4. The germline V gene encodes CDR1 MNHEY and CDR2 SVGEGT. This CDR3 has 16 residues. This CDR3 reads CASSYSKREPQETQYF. In DNA, the CDR3 is TGTGCCAGCAGTTACTCGAAGCGGGAGCCCCAAGAGACCCAGTACTTC.

This clonotype has a single count. V and J are TRBV29-1 and TRBJ2-5, with D possibly being TRBD1 (6 bases). V lost 5 bases to trimming and J lost 8 bases, with 15 bases between them. The CDR3 is 12 residues long. CDR1 and CDR2 from the germline V gene are SQVTM and ANQGSEA. The CDR3 sequence: CSVMIQGPTQYF. CDR3 sequence (DNA): TGCAGCGTTATGATACAGGGACCTACCCAGTACTTC.

V usage is TRBV28 and J usage is TRBJ2-7; 7 bases agree with TRBD1. J lost 1 base, V lost 5 bases, and 5 bases had no gene match. There are 14 residues in the CDR3. Germline CDR1 and CDR2: MDHEN and SYDVKM. The CDR3: CASSLRQGSYEQYF. In nucleotides, the CDR3 is TGTGCCAGCAGTCTTAGACAGGGATCCTACGAGCAGTACTTC.

This chain uses TRBV30 with TRBJ2-7; unclear D gene. The CDR3 is 13 amino acids. Trimming cost V 2 bases and J 6 bases, with 14 bases left between them. Germline loops: CDR1 GTSNPN, CDR2 SVGIG (reference sequence). The DNA for the CDR3 is TGTGCCTGGAGTTATGTGCACTACGGCGAGCAGTACTTC. Its translation is CAWSYVHYGEQYF. The entire variable domain, with the rest obtained from reference TRBV30 and TRBJ2-7, is as follows: SQTIHQWPATLVQPVGSPLSLECTVEGTSNPNLYWYRQAAGRGLQLLFYSVGIGQISSEVPQNLSASRPQDRQFILSSKKLLLSDSGFYLCAWSYVHYGEQYFGPGTRLTVT.

The rearrangement links TRBV3-1 to TRBJ2-1; D is possibly TRBD2 (5 bases). Germline CDR1 is LGHDT and CDR2 is YNNKEL (reference sequence). This CDR3 is 14 amino acids long. V was clipped by 4 bases and J by 5 bases, with 12 bases between them. The CDR3, as DNA: TGTGCCAGCAGCCCGATGACTATGAACAATGAGCAGTTCTTC. Translation: CASSPMTMNNEQFF.

The chain is built from TRBV30 and TRBJ1-4; TRBD1 matches at 8 bases. J was trimmed by 4 bases and V by 7 bases; bases with no gene match: 2. The germline gives CDR1 GTSNPN, CDR2 SVGIG (reference sequence). The CDR3 spans 12 residues. The CDR3 DNA is TGTGCCTTCAGGGGGCTTAATGAAAAACTGTTTTTT. Encoded protein: CAFRGLNEKLFF.

V usage is TRBV6-6 and J usage is TRBJ2-7; D is perhaps TRBD2 (6 bases). Deletions cut 6 bases from V and 1 base from J, with 13 bases between. Germline lookup yields CDR1 MNHNY and CDR2 SVGAGI (reference sequence). The CDR3 totals 14 residues. CDR3 in amino acids: CASRPSGTSYEQYF. In nucleotides, the CDR3 is TGTGCCAGCAGACCCTCAGGGACTTCCTACGAGCAGTACTTC.

The chain joins TRBV7-2 to TRBJ2-3; maybe TRBD2 (7 bases). Germline CDR1 SGHTA, CDR2 FQGNSA. The CDR3 has 14 amino acids. V gave up 7 bases and J gave up 2 bases, with 13 bases separating them. CDR3 DNA sequence: TGTGCCAGCACTAGGGGGGGAGACACAGATACGCAGTATTTT. Translation gives CASTRGGDTDTQYF.

This chain links TRBV28 with TRBJ2-7; weak D call: TRBD1 (6 bases). CDR3 length equals 14 residues. The germline CDR1 and CDR2 sequences are MDHEN and SYDVKM. Trimming shortened V by 5 bases and J by 6 bases, and 17 bases separated the two germline ends. The CDR3 bases are TGTGCCAGCAGTACTCCATTGACAGGTGGCGAGCAGTACTTC. It yields the protein CASSTPLTGGEQYF.

This clonotype was found once. CDR3 protein: CASSQQTRNYGYTF. Here the CDR3 DNA reads TGTGCCAGCAGCCAACAGACCAGAAACTATGGCTACACCTTC. The chain has TRBV3-1 and TRBJ1-2, with no clear D. This CDR3 is built from 14 residues. V was shortened by 2 bases and J by 2 bases, with 9 bases between the two germline ends. In germline, CDR1 is LGHDT, CDR2 YNNKEL (reference sequence).

V gene TRBV6-2 or TRBV6-3 combines with J gene TRBJ1-2; D unclear. The CDR3 loop spans 13 amino acids. The V and J ends lost 10 bases and 3 bases respectively, with 15 bases between them. Germline V lookup: CDR1 MNHEY, CDR2 SVGEGT. CDR3 sequence reads: CATLLGRHYGYTF. Written as DNA, the CDR3 is TGTGCCACTCTACTAGGACGGCACTATGGCTACACCTTC.